A selection of T cell receptor beta chains follows, all from one sample in a study of T cells in narcolepsy. Clones were sequenced by immunoSEQ multiplex PCR, and TCRdb holds only the in-frame ones, with some missing. The sample lists tens of thousands of clones, approximately 62% occurring once. Sequenced input: memory (CD45RA-) CD4+ T cells from blood. All receptors come from a human donor in good health. The CDR3 runs from the conserved cysteine through the conserved F or W. A D gene is named only where the DNA matches it firmly. Rows give clone size only sometimes, using once, few, many, or a class for an expanded clone.

cdr3_aa	cdr3_nt	clone_size	d_call	v_call	j_call
CASSARVEQPQHF	TGTGCCAGCAGTGCTAGGGTAGAACAGCCCCAGCATTTT	.	.	TRBV6-6	TRBJ1-5
CSAKGAFDEQFF	TGCAGCGCCAAGGGGGCCTTCGATGAGCAGTTCTTC	once	TRBD1	TRBV29-1	TRBJ2-1
CASNPGTKGPDTQYF	TGTGCCAGCAACCCGGGGACTAAAGGCCCGGATACGCAGTATTTT	.	TRBD2	TRBV2	TRBJ2-3
CASSQVDMGMSNIQYF	TGCGCCAGCAGCCAAGTAGACATGGGGATGTCGAACATTCAGTACTTC	.	.	TRBV4-1	TRBJ2-4
CASSPGGPSNEQFF	TGTGCCAGCAGCCCAGGAGGACCCAGCAATGAGCAGTTCTTC	once	.	TRBV11-1	TRBJ2-1
CASSFSRPHFF	TGTGCCAGCAGCTTTAGCAGGCCCCATTTCTTT	.	.	TRBV11-3	TRBJ1-1
CASSRGASGAHNEQFF	TGTGCCAGCAGCCGCGGCGCGAGCGGGGCTCACAATGAGCAGTTCTTC	.	TRBD2	TRBV5-5	TRBJ2-1
CASSYPSPGELFF	TGTGCCAGCAGTTACCCATCGCCCGGGGAGCTGTTTTTT	few	.	TRBV6-6	TRBJ2-2
CASSSYSSGGDTQYF	TGTGCCAGCAGCTCGTACTCTAGCGGGGGAGATACGCAGTATTTT	.	TRBD2	TRBV7-8	TRBJ2-3
CASSLTSSTDTQYF	TGTGCCAGCAGCTTAACCTCGTCCACAGATACGCAGTATTTT	.	.	TRBV11-3	TRBJ2-3
CASSRGLAAYRRYDEQYF	TGTGCCAGCAGCAGAGGACTAGCGGCCTACCGGCGGTACGACGAGCAGTACTTC	.	.	TRBV21-1	TRBJ2-7
CASSTSLAGRGTQYF	TGTGCCAGCAGTACCTCACTAGCGGGAAGGGGGACCCAGTACTTC	.	TRBD2	TRBV2	TRBJ2-5
CAWRRTVNTEAFF	TGTGCCTGGAGACGGACAGTGAACACTGAAGCTTTCTTT	.	.	TRBV30	TRBJ1-1
CASSVRGGQTNEKLFF	TGCGCCAGCAGCGTTCGAGGTGGACAAACTAATGAAAAACTGTTTTTT	.	.	TRBV5-1	TRBJ1-4
CASSLDRVGEQYF	TGTGCCAGCAGCTTGGACAGGGTCGGCGAGCAGTACTTC	.	TRBD1	TRBV11-2	TRBJ2-7
CASNPSGGGSYEQYF	TGTGCCAGCAACCCATCAGGGGGGGGCTCCTACGAGCAGTACTTC	.	.	TRBV6-1	TRBJ2-7
CAIRQGRNTEAFF	TGTGCCATTCGACAGGGCCGTAACACTGAAGCTTTCTTT	.	TRBD1	TRBV10-3	TRBJ1-1
CASSGSSTDTQYF	TGTGCCAGTTCGGGTAGCTCTACAGATACGCAGTATTTT	few	.	TRBV19	TRBJ2-3
CASSPDGRNTEAFF	TGCGCCAGCAGCCCGGACGGGCGGAACACTGAAGCTTTCTTT	.	.	TRBV5-1	TRBJ1-1
CASSPPGGNEQYF	TGTGCCAGCAGTCCTCCCGGGGGCAACGAGCAGTACTTC	.	.	TRBV6-5	TRBJ2-7
CASSLGQANYGYTF	TGTGCCAGCAGTTTGGGACAGGCGAACTATGGCTACACCTTC	.	TRBD1	TRBV28	TRBJ1-2
CASKGGGSGNYGYTF	TGTGCCAGCAAGGGAGGAGGCAGTGGGAACTATGGCTACACCTTC	.	.	TRBV2	TRBJ1-2
CASSIGQGYGELFF	TGTGCCAGCAGTATTGGACAGGGGTACGGGGAGCTGTTTTTT	few	TRBD1	TRBV2	TRBJ2-2
CASSLWERGSYEQYF	TGTGCCAGCAGTTTATGGGAGCGGGGGAGCTACGAGCAGTACTTC	few	TRBD2	TRBV28	TRBJ2-7
CASSQDPGTGVNEQFF	TGCGCCAGCAGCCAAGACCCCGGGACAGGGGTTAATGAGCAGTTCTTC	.	TRBD1	TRBV4-1	TRBJ2-1
CAGGGDQPQHF	TGTGCCGGCGGCGGTGATCAGCCCCAGCATTTT	.	.	TRBV6-1	TRBJ1-5
CAVPRTGSSPLHF	TGTGCCGTCCCTAGGACAGGGTCCTCACCCCTCCACTTT	few	TRBD1	TRBV7-9	TRBJ1-6
CASSLAGGLARYNEQFF	TGCGCCAGCAGCTTGGCGGGAGGACTAGCGCGATACAATGAGCAGTTCTTC	.	TRBD2	TRBV5-1	TRBJ2-1